The rows below give T cell receptor beta chains drawn from one sample of a study of shared clonotypes between healthy human individuals. Sequenced by immunoSEQ multiplex PCR; TCRdb stores in-frame clones only, minus some. Of about 2.4 million clones listed, 93% are singletons. Sequencing input: naive CD4+ T cells from PBMCs. Receptors originate from a man between 18 and 35 years old in good health. Some clones in this sample may be carry-over from other donors' samples. CDR3s include the opening cysteine and the closing phenylalanine or tryptophan. The D gene is left open where the match is weak. Expanded clones are given a class, and other clones once, few, many or no size at all.

CASSPRGAHTDTQYF,TGTGCCAGCAGCCCGAGGGGGGCCCACACAGATACGCAGTATTTT,TRBV5-4,.,.,TRBJ2-3
CASSSTSVYPYEQYF,TGTGCCAGTAGTTCGACTAGCGTCTACCCCTACGAGCAGTACTTC,TRBV19,TRBD2,.,TRBJ2-7
CASGGRGARTEAFF,TGTGCCAGCGGGGGTCGGGGGGCGAGGACTGAAGCTTTCTTT,TRBV28,.,.,TRBJ1-1
CASSLVGTSGNNEQFF,TGTGCCAGCAGCTTAGTTGGGACTAGCGGGAACAATGAGCAGTTCTTC,TRBV7-2,TRBD2,.,TRBJ2-1
CASSLGYGGEAEAFF,TGCGCCAGCAGCTTGGGGTATGGGGGCGAGGCTGAAGCTTTCTTT,TRBV5-1,.,.,TRBJ1-1
CASSRTLAYEQYF,TGTGCCAGCAGCAGGACACTCGCCTACGAGCAGTACTTC,TRBV28,.,.,TRBJ2-7
CASSFGQTGANVLTF,TGTGCCAGCAGCTTTGGACAGACTGGGGCCAACGTCCTGACTTTC,TRBV11-3,.,.,TRBJ2-6
CASSPLGRISSGANVLTF,TGTGCCAGCTCACCTCTGGGCAGGATTAGCTCTGGGGCCAACGTCCTGACTTTC,TRBV18,.,.,TRBJ2-6
CASSSWATGVQPQHF,TGTGCCAGCAGTTCCTGGGCGACAGGGGTTCAGCCCCAGCATTTT,TRBV28,TRBD1,.,TRBJ1-5
CASKGRSASSYNEQFF,TGTGCCAGCAAAGGTCGGAGCGCGAGCTCCTACAATGAGCAGTTCTTC,TRBV28,.,.,TRBJ2-1
CSVGSAGDSEQYF,TGCAGCGTTGGATCAGCCGGGGACAGCGAGCAGTACTTC,TRBV29-1,TRBD1,.,TRBJ2-7
CAWTRRVLTDTQYF,TGTGCCTGGACGCGTCGGGTGCTCACAGATACGCAGTATTTT,TRBV30,.,.,TRBJ2-3
CASSLGQGSSYEQYF,TGTGCCAGCAGCTTGGGACAGGGTAGCTCCTACGAGCAGTACTTC,TRBV5-4,TRBD1,.,TRBJ2-7
CAISGTGGDTEAFF,TGTGCCATCAGCGGGACTGGAGGGGACACTGAAGCTTTCTTT,TRBV10-3,.,.,TRBJ1-1
CASSQGVAGNTIYF,TGCGCCAGCAGCCAAGGTGTAGCTGGAAACACCATATATTTT,TRBV4-1,.,once,TRBJ1-3
CASSPIAGKNIQYF,TGTGCCAGCAGTCCTATAGCGGGAAAAAACATTCAGTACTTC,TRBV5-5,TRBD2,.,TRBJ2-4
CASSLGDSRGLFGYTF,TGTGCCAGCAGTTTGGGTGACAGCAGGGGGCTTTTTGGCTACACCTTC,TRBV28,TRBD1,.,TRBJ1-2
CASTGTGNQPQHF,TGTGCCAGCACGGGGACAGGCAATCAGCCCCAGCATTTT,TRBV7-9,TRBD1,few,TRBJ1-5
CASSLVGGTGELFF,TGTGCCAGCAGCTTAGTGGGTGGCACCGGGGAGCTGTTTTTT,TRBV7-3,.,.,TRBJ2-2
CASTPSASIQPQHF,TGTGCCAGCACCCCCTCCGCATCTATTCAGCCCCAGCATTTT,TRBV2,.,.,TRBJ1-5
CASSLGQGEDREKLFF,TGTGCCAGCAGCCTGGGACAGGGCGAGGATAGGGAAAAACTGTTTTTT,TRBV7-9,TRBD1,.,TRBJ1-4
CASRTGQAFNSPLHF,TGTGCCAGCAGAACGGGACAGGCTTTTAATTCACCCCTCCACTTT,TRBV6-5,TRBD1,.,TRBJ1-6
CASSVDPGNTDTQYF,TGTGCCAGCAGCGTGGACCCAGGGAACACAGATACGCAGTATTTT,TRBV9,.,.,TRBJ2-3
CAWTPYEGINQPQHF,TGTGCCTGGACCCCCTATGAAGGAATCAATCAGCCCCAGCATTTT,TRBV30,.,.,TRBJ1-5
CASSEVASNQPQHF,TGTGCCAGCAGTGAAGTGGCGAGCAATCAGCCCCAGCATTTT,TRBV2,.,.,TRBJ1-5
CASSTSRDGAYEQYF,TGTGCCAGCAGCACAAGCCGGGACGGAGCCTACGAGCAGTACTTC,TRBV28,.,once,TRBJ2-7
CASSTLTGGGYTF,TGTGCCAGCAGCACTCTAACTGGGGGAGGCTACACCTTC,TRBV11-2,.,.,TRBJ1-2
CASSITGAGANVLTF,TGTGCCAGCAGCATAACAGGGGCTGGGGCCAACGTCCTGACTTTC,TRBV9,TRBD1,.,TRBJ2-6
CATSRDMTSAAGELFF,TGTGCCACCAGCAGAGACATGACTAGCGCCGCCGGGGAGCTGTTTTTT,TRBV15,TRBD2,.,TRBJ2-2
CASSLGLNTGELFF,TGCGCCAGCAGCTTGGGACTGAACACCGGGGAGCTGTTTTTT,TRBV5-1,.,.,TRBJ2-2
CASSQSFREETQYF,TGCGCCAGCAGCCAATCGTTCAGGGAGGAGACCCAGTACTTC,TRBV4-3,.,.,TRBJ2-5
CASSRGSGNVGGETQYF,TGTGCCAGCAGCCGAGGGTCAGGGAATGTGGGGGGGGAGACCCAGTACTTC,TRBV5-4,TRBD2,.,TRBJ2-5
CASSPDRVSGNTIYF,TGTGCCAGCAGCCCCGACAGGGTCTCTGGAAACACCATATATTTT,TRBV7-9,TRBD1,.,TRBJ1-3
CASSLLASGIGEQFF,TGCGCCAGCAGCTTGTTGGCTAGCGGGATTGGTGAGCAGTTCTTC,TRBV5-1,TRBD2,.,TRBJ2-1
CASRGTGENQPQHF,TGTGCCAGCAGGGGGACAGGGGAGAATCAGCCCCAGCATTTT,TRBV2,TRBD1,.,TRBJ1-5
CASLLIGETQYF,TGTGCCAGCCTGCTCATAGGGGAGACCCAGTACTTC,TRBV2,.,.,TRBJ2-5
CASSTGQGGGSTEAFF,TGTGCCAGCAGCACGGGACAGGGAGGTGGTTCGACTGAAGCTTTCTTT,TRBV5-4,TRBD1,once,TRBJ1-1
CASSLVGVGQYF,TGCGCCAGCAGCTTGGTTGGTGTAGGGCAGTATTTT,TRBV5-1,.,.,TRBJ2-3
CASRPSRGGAHPQYF,TGTGCAAGTCGCCCAAGCCGGGGGGGGGCCCACCCGCAGTATTTT,TRBV12-2,.,.,TRBJ2-3
CASSPGQGAFHTEAFF,TGTGCCAGCTCACCGGGACAGGGGGCGTTTCACACTGAAGCTTTCTTT,TRBV18,TRBD1,once,TRBJ1-1
CASSYGAGGLRGYTF,TGTGCCAGCAGTTACGGGGCAGGGGGCTTGAGGGGCTACACCTTC,TRBV6-5,TRBD1,.,TRBJ1-2
CASSFGKGETQYF,TGTGCCAGCAGCTTTGGGAAGGGAGAGACCCAGTACTTC,TRBV7-2,.,.,TRBJ2-5
CASSVGQGGGTGELFF,TGTGCCAGCAGCGTAGGGCAGGGAGGGGGCACCGGGGAGCTGTTTTTT,TRBV9,.,.,TRBJ2-2
CASSLALVADTQYF,TGCGCCAGCAGCTTGGCGTTAGTTGCGGATACGCAGTATTTT,TRBV5-1,.,.,TRBJ2-3
CASSLYPRADTQYF,TGTGCCAGCAGTTTATACCCCCGGGCAGATACGCAGTATTTT,TRBV27,.,.,TRBJ2-3
CASSAGINTGELFF,TGTGCCAGCAGCGCAGGGATAAACACCGGGGAGCTGTTTTTT,TRBV9,.,.,TRBJ2-2
CASSLQGVGNQPQHF,TGCGCCAGCAGCTTGCAGGGGGTCGGCAATCAGCCCCAGCATTTT,TRBV5-1,TRBD1,.,TRBJ1-5
CASSQAPTQSSGNTIYF,TGTGCCAGCAGCCAAGCTCCAACTCAGAGCTCTGGAAACACCATATATTTT,TRBV4-2,.,.,TRBJ1-3